This T cell receptor (beta chain) appears in the sequencing data of a study of cytomegalovirus exposure and HLA in healthy donors. Trimming cost V 5 bases and J 6 bases; bases outside gene matches: 8. The CDR3 sequence is 15 residues long. The germline gives CDR1 SEHNR, CDR2 FQNEAQ (reference sequence). This PCR relied on a set of 60 Vbeta primers and 13 Jbeta primers. Sequencing was performed with immunoSEQ multiplex PCR; in TCRdb, only in-frame clones are kept and a portion is missing. The table records approximately 44,000 clones, around two thirds of them present only once. J is TRBJ2-1 and V is TRBV7-9; 9 bases line up with TRBD2. Sequencing was carried out using PBMCs. This TCR came from a human donor in good health. CDR3 nucleotides: TGTGCCAGCAGCCCGCGGGGGGGCAACGGCAATGAGCAGTTCTTC. Protein: CASSPRGGNGNEQFF. Complete variable domain (other parts from reference TRBV7-9 and TRBJ2-1): DTGVSQNPRHKITKRGQNVTFRCDPISEHNRLYWYRQTLGQGPEFLTYFQNEAQLEKSRLLSDRFSAERPKGSFSTLEIQRTEQGDSAMYLCASSPRGGNGNEQFFGPGTRLTVL.